Listed here is a single T cell receptor beta chain. Its antigen is not known. The data derive from a study of T cell responses to AZD1222 COVID-19 vaccine. Findings and caveats of the study: Most donors were white British and more were female, and clonal diversity was possibly underestimated.

TCRdb's table, derived via immunoSEQ multiplex PCR, lists solely in-frame clones and lacks some. The sample shows approximately 210,000 clones, approximately 91% of them seen only once. Sequenced here: peripheral blood, sampled 28 days after the second AZD1222 dose. This sequence originates from an adult who received the AZD1222 COVID-19 vaccine.

The CDR3 loop reads CASSPPGGARDTEAFF. The CDR3 nucleotides read TGTGCCAGCTCACCACCTGGCGGGGCTAGGGACACTGAAGCTTTCTTT. The genes are TRBV18 and TRBJ1-1, with TRBD1 as a possible D gene (5 bases). This CDR3 spans 16 amino acids. CDR1 KGHSH and CDR2 LQKENI come from the germline V gene. V was shortened by 0 bases and J by 3 bases, with 14 bases between the two germline ends.